This T cell receptor (beta chain) was captured in a study of cytomegalovirus exposure and HLA in healthy donors (dated by TCRdb to about 2017). In terms of the full investigation: An earlier analysis of roughly 500 of the donors reported approximately 260 Gb of sequence data and roughly 120 million unique TCR beta sequences obtained from 180 million or so T cells. A later analysis re-analyzed previously published TCR beta repertoires from about 600 donors and added high-resolution HLA genotyping to study TCR occurrence patterns. The T cell repertoires of 670 or so subjects were profiled by immunosequencing and related to cytomegalovirus serostatus. In an earlier analysis of 500 to 650 of the donors, high-throughput TCR beta sequencing was used to judge whether each TCR beta V gene segment behaved as functional or pseudogenic. HLA typing covered class I and class II loci at four-digit resolution. The study aimed to test whether signatures of past pathogen exposure could be identified by cataloging public T cell receptors. In addition to the first cohort of roughly 670 subjects, a separate validation cohort of over 90 different subjects was used. Donor age, sex, ethnicity and CMV serostatus were compiled together with the repertoire data. To predict cytomegalovirus infection status, the study brought together high-throughput TCR immunosequencing, statistical association of individual TCRs with disease status, and machine learning. In a later genetic analysis, genome-wide SNP genotypes for about 55% of the roughly 700 donors were used, and that subset was treated as a discovery cohort. The number of donors typed differed by locus, with roughly 629-640 for A, B, C, DRB1 and DQB1, around 560 for DQA1, approximately 570 for DPA1, and over 400 for DPB1. A handful of DR-DQ haplotypes were treated as single units for association and clustering because of strong linkage in the cohort. All discovery cohort repertoires had been generated using a single sequencing platform. Rather than using new phenotypic data, the later analysis identified candidate immune exposures from TCR beta sequences and from how often those sequences occurred across donors. The genetic ancestry cluster associated with self-reported Caucasian donors included roughly four fifths of the roughly 400 genotyped donors. On average, roughly 200,000 unique TCR beta nucleotide sequences were sequenced per donor among 398 genotyped donors of the cohort, with around 19% of those sequences being non-productive. An early release covering more than 500 HLA-typed donors comprised 300 to 350 gigabases of sequencing data and 65 million to 100 million unique TCR sequences.

Libraries were prepared through the immunoSEQ multiplex PCR assay. For the multiplex PCR, a mixture combining 60 forward primers for TCR Vbeta segments and 13 reverse primers for TCR Jbeta segments was used. The CDR3 region of rearranged TCR beta genes was amplified from genomic DNA by a multiplex PCR assay. The amplified TCR beta libraries were sequenced on the Illumina HiSeq System as 87-base-pair reads. The original pipeline was this. A later analysis tallied 80 million to 95 million unique TCR beta chains across the 660 or so repertoires, and some 10 million of those chains were shared by two or more donors. Raw reads were error-corrected and collapsed into unique sequences with a nearest-neighbor algorithm that merged closely related sequences to remove PCR and sequencing errors. CDR3 sequences were aligned to IMGT reference sequences to assign V, D and J gene segments. For a sequence to be retained, a match of at least six nucleotides was required to both a V gene segment and a J gene segment. Rearrangements were classified as productive when the CDR3 lacked stop codons and remained in frame with V and J, and all other rearrangements were classified as non-productive. CDR3 was defined according to IMGT convention as the region running from the second conserved V-encoded cysteine to the conserved J-encoded phenylalanine. The earlier analysis of about 500 of the donors excluded sequences that lacked an unambiguous match to a single V gene segment. In an earlier analysis of a few hundred of the donors, V segments were called functional above 56.7% productive rearrangements and were called segregating when the between-donor standard deviation exceeded 5%. To diagnose cytomegalovirus status from the catalog of TCR beta chain sequences, a statistical classification framework was built. V and J gene assignment, in a later analysis, came from comparing TCR nucleotide sequences with IMGT/GENE-DB human TR gene sequences. Using the TCRdist pipeline, a later analysis assigned CDR3 sequences along with most-parsimonious VDJ recombination scenarios. In a later analysis, each TCR beta chain was defined by its CDR3 amino acid sequence together with its V-gene family, and reads lacking a unique V-gene family were excluded. To address suspected cross-contamination and a sequencing artifact, a later analysis removed approximately 590 highly shared, low-generation-probability nucleotide sequences. In a later analysis, a clonal expansion index for each public chain was calculated from normalized within-repertoire ranks of inferred template counts. A later analysis computed generation probabilities with a VDJ recombination model fitted to out-of-frame rearrangements, and checked the results against IGoR. A later analysis scored TCR-TCR, TCR-HLA and TCR-CMV co-occurrence with hypergeometric tests, applying a repertoire-size bias correction to TCR pairs. In a later analysis, false discovery rates were estimated by permuting HLA or CMV assignments 20 times. In a later analysis, co-occurring TCRs were grouped using DBSCAN, with TCRdist sequence similarity added in when clustering inside HLA-allele-positive subsets. For co-occurrence clustering, repertoires with fewer than 30,000 or more than 120,000 public chains were excluded, along with roughly five repertoires with anomalous nucleotide sharing. The clones in this table, taken by TCRdb from immuneACCESS, are in-frame only. Not every clone is retained; where verified, under half of the shortfall comes from an unresolved V gene, and the cause of the rest is unknown. V, J and clone size are taken as reported in that table, and D and trimming were inferred from the DNA itself. The sample table records roughly 240,000 clones; more than 70% of these occur just once. About 0.5% of the sample rests with the top ten.

The germline V gene (reference sequence) specifies LNHDA as CDR1 and SQIVND as CDR2. From its cysteine to its phenylalanine, the CDR3 spans 16 amino acids. Only the CDR3 region is kept as DNA, spanning 48 bases read in frame from base 1. Deletion took 2 bases off V and 0 bases off J, with a span of 11 bases between the germline ends. Comments on this clone: Its antigen target is currently unknown. One base away there is no much larger clone; base qualities are not given.

The cohort consisted of 670 or so healthy bone marrow donors. At the time of sampling, all cohort members were nominally healthy, though unrecorded immune exposures were likely present. The donor tested CMV seronegative, placing the donor among the approximately 400 seronegative members of the cohort. Every donor gave a peripheral blood sample, and the peripheral blood mononuclear cells from that sample were used for TCR beta sequencing. The Qiagen DNeasy Blood Extraction Kit was used to extract genomic DNA from the blood cell samples. Overall study outcomes, separate from this receptor: A few of the identified cytomegalovirus-associated TCR beta chains were confirmed in vitro to be specific for cytomegalovirus antigens. The classifier was reported to diagnose cytomegalovirus status with high specificity and sensitivity in both the original and validation cohorts. Specific HLA alleles were associated with roughly 17,000 TCR beta sequences at a false discovery rate of 0.05 in a later analysis. Only TCR beta chains were sequenced in this cohort, and the absence of alpha or paired-chain data limited detectable features. When HLA alleles, especially DR and DQ, strongly co-occurred, attributing TCR associations to individual alleles was difficult. A later analysis found that HLA-associated TCR beta chains were more clonally expanded and had lower generation probabilities than equally common non-associated chains. A cluster of highly shared sequence variants was judged likely to represent a technical artifact of the sequencing pipeline. Some IMGT-functional V segments, including TRBV6-2 and TRBV6-3, could not be distinguished by the 87-base-pair reads and were therefore excluded. Linkage disequilibrium might explain the correlated functional status among segregating V segments, but an unknown experimental factor could not be ruled out. While some public TCRs were present in many individuals, most TCR sequences turned up only very rarely across donors. Roughly uniform sequencing depth across donors was assumed in presence/absence analyses, although this assumption may not hold. Because HLA typing was missing for some donors at each locus, association tests included only the typed subset. A later analysis reported that several top co-occurrence clusters appeared linked to parvovirus B19, influenza, CMV and Epstein-Barr virus. In a later genetic analysis, a missense DCLRE1C variant was associated with V-gene and J-gene trimming of TCR beta chains, and the association was replicated in an independent cohort. A further reported finding was that TCR beta sequences accurately predicted the HLA-A and HLA-B alleles for most subjects in the first cohort. Fewer than 20 rarely observed V segments, including chromosome 9 orphons, were excluded from the earlier analysis of approximately 500 of the donors because counts were too low. A later analysis found that TCR association rates varied across HLA loci, with DRB1 alleles showing the most associated TCRs and HLA-C alleles the fewest. It was suggested by the authors that the approach could potentially be generalized to other disease states and immunological phenotypes. A total of 150 or so TCR beta chains were listed by the study as associated with cytomegalovirus. A later genetic analysis reported fewer N-insertions in productive TCRs among donors in an Asian-associated ancestry cluster than the approximately 670-donor mean. An earlier analysis of approximately 530 of the donors showed that most TCR beta V segments appeared in productive rearrangements either about 90% or about 30% of the time, which broadly matched IMGT annotations. For the cohort, immune exposure information was limited to CMV serostatus. According to a later analysis, most CMV-associated TCR beta chains appeared to be HLA-restricted, and the HLA associations seemed to be driven largely by CMV exposure.

Recombination linked TRBV19 to TRBJ1-3; a tentative D match to TRBD1 spans 6 bases. The origin of this receptor is a boy aged 10-17 years in good health and CMV-seronegative. What was sequenced was PBMCs. The nucleotide sequence reads TGTGCCAGTAGTATATCCAGGGGTAACTCTGGAAACACCATATATTTT. This codes for CASSISRGNSGNTIYF.